The 8 T cell receptor beta chains listed next were all sequenced from one sample in a study of blood T cell repertoires in COVID-19. The data were produced by immunoSEQ multiplex PCR, yet TCRdb's version contains in-frame clones alone and is incomplete. The table includes roughly 9,000 clones, approximately 87% detected once. Sequenced sample: peripheral blood. These receptor sequences come from a man in his sixties with acute or convalescent COVID-19.

Here the CDR3 DNA reads TGTGCCAGCACCAGACATATCCAAGAGACCCAGTACTTC. Encoded protein: CASTRHIQETQYF. The V and J genes are TRBV12-3 or TRBV12-4 and TRBJ2-5; D ambiguous. V lost 7 bases and J 1 base, leaving 10 bases between the germline ends. The CDR3 totals 13 residues.

The gene calls are TRBV7-9 and TRBJ2-2, with 8 bases that match TRBD1. V gave up 4 bases and J gave up 0 bases; unmatched junction bases: 4. The germline V gene has CDR1 SEHNR and CDR2 FQNEAQ (reference sequence). CDR3 length: 16 residues. CDR3 loop: CASSSGTGANTGELFF. In nucleotides, the CDR3 is TGTGCCAGCAGCTCCGGGACAGGTGCGAACACCGGGGAGCTGTTTTTT.

V is TRBV6-5 and J is TRBJ2-1; 13 nucleotides align to TRBD2. Germline V gene lookup returns CDR1 MNHEY and CDR2 SVGAGI. Trimming removed 5 bases from V and 9 bases from J; junction bases left unmatched: 7. The CDR3 spans 15 residues. CDR3: CASSKLAGGLSEQFF. The CDR3 DNA reads TGTGCCAGCAGTAAACTAGCGGGGGGGCTTAGTGAGCAGTTCTTC.

V usage is TRBV30 and J usage is TRBJ2-1; a possible D gene is TRBD1 (6 bases). Germline loops: CDR1 GTSNPN, CDR2 SVGIG (reference sequence). The CDR3 length is 13 residues. V was trimmed by 5 bases and J by 9 bases, leaving 17 bases between them. The CDR3 loop reads CAWAQQGTGEQFF. CDR3 coding DNA: TGTGCCTGGGCTCAACAGGGAACGGGTGAGCAGTTCTTC.

V gene TRBV7-8 combines with J gene TRBJ2-7; 7 nucleotides match TRBD1. The CDR3 has 15 amino acids. Unmatched junction bases numbered 7, after V lost 3 bases and J lost 2 bases. From germline, CDR1 is SGHVS and CDR2 FQNEAQ. The CDR3 region has the DNA TGTGCCAGCAGCTTTAACCAAGGGGGCGCCTACGAGCAGTACGTC. Encoded protein: CASSFNQGGAYEQYV.

The chain uses TRBV6-6 and TRBJ1-2, with D possibly TRBD1 on 6 matching bases. CDR1 MNHNY and CDR2 SVGAGI come from the germline V gene (reference sequence). This CDR3 region has 14 residues. Trimming shortened V by 5 bases and J by 8 bases, and 18 bases separated the two germline ends. The CDR3 nucleotides are TGTGCCAGCAGTCCGGACAGTGAGGTCGGGGGCTACACCTTC. Translation gives CASSPDSEVGGYTF.

The chain employs TRBV6-5 and TRBJ2-5, with 12 nucleotides matching TRBD2. Germline V gives CDR1 MNHEY, CDR2 SVGAGI. The CDR3 sequence is 14 residues long. V trimming: 10 bases; J trimming: 2 bases; junction bases outside the gene matches: 5. The CDR3 bases are TGTGCCACCGGACTAGCGGGGCGTCAAGAGACCCAGTACTTC. Translation: CATGLAGRQETQYF.

The chain has TRBV28 and TRBJ1-5; no reliable D call. V shed 7 bases and J shed 7 bases, with 20 bases lying between them. This CDR3 has 15 amino acids. Germline V gene sequence: CDR1 MDHEN, CDR2 SYDVKM. The CDR3 protein is CASNIFNSVVQPQHF. CDR3 sequence (DNA): TGTGCCAGCAATATCTTTAACAGTGTGGTGCAGCCCCAGCATTTT.